The next 10 T cell receptor beta chains were all read from a single sample in a study of Graves' ophthalmopathy and Graves' hyperthyroidism. RNA transcripts served as template for amplifying TCR beta CDR3 sequences. HTBI-primed RT-PCR formed the first round, and a multiplex PCR formed the second. From the multiplex PCR reads, TCRdb called clonotypes with MiXCR, one entry per CDR3 protein. The sample includes 650,000 to 900,000 distinct CDR3 sequences, approximately 40% of them seen just once. The specimen was peripheral blood. These TCRs come from an adult man with Graves' ophthalmopathy.

This clonotype has ten or more counts. V gene TRBV9 combines with J gene TRBJ2-5; D not resolved. The CDR3 has 14 amino acids. V dropped 1 base and J dropped 5 bases, with 12 bases sitting between them. Germline V gene data show CDR1 as SGDLS and CDR2 as YYNGEE. CDR3 in amino acids: CASSVTSTGETQYF. CDR3 coding DNA: TGTGCCAGCAGCGTAACCTCAACGGGTGAGACCCAGTACTTC. Complete variable domain (other parts from reference TRBV9 and TRBJ2-5): DSGVTQTPKHLITATGQRVTLRCSPRSGDLSVYWYQQSLDQGLQFLIQYYNGEERAKGNILERFSAQQFPDLHSELNLSSLELGDSALYFCASSVTSTGETQYFGPGTRLLVL.

V gene TRBV7-2 combines with J gene TRBJ1-4; D might be TRBD1 (6 bases). V lost 1 base, J lost 4 bases, and 10 bases lay in between. Germline CDR1 SGHTA, CDR2 FQGNSA. This CDR3 spans 15 amino acids. CDR3 nucleotide sequence: TGTGCCAGCAGCTTAGAACAGGGCAGTAATGAAAAACTGTTTTTT. Translated: CASSLEQGSNEKLFF. Combining the CDR3 with reference TRBV7-2 and TRBJ1-4 gives the whole variable domain GAGVSQSPSNKVTEKGKDVELRCDPISGHTALYWYRQSLGQGLEFLIYFQGNSAPDKSGLPSDRFSAERTGGSVSTLTIQRTQQEDSAVYLCASSLEQGSNEKLFFGSGTQLSVL.

This clonotype was counted at least ten times. The V gene is TRBV7-2, the J gene TRBJ1-6, with TRBD1 identical over 10 bases. The germline V gene has CDR1 SGHTA and CDR2 FQGNSA. The trim removed 3 bases at V and 9 bases at J, leaving 11 bases unmatched. This CDR3 contains 17 residues. CDR3 sequence reads: CASSLILPGQGPSPLHF. As DNA, the CDR3 is TGTGCCAGCAGCTTGATCCTCCCGGGACAGGGGCCTTCACCCCTCCACTTT.

The gene calls are TRBV7-9 and TRBJ2-7; 8 nucleotides align to TRBD2. CDR1 is SEHNR, CDR2 FQNEAQ, per germline (reference sequence). Germline trimming cut 4 bases from V and 4 bases from J; bases unmatched to any gene: 6. This CDR3 is built from 14 residues. This chain's CDR3 is CASSSQREGYEQYF. The CDR3 DNA is TGTGCCAGCAGCTCACAACGGGAGGGGTACGAGCAGTACTTC.

V usage is TRBV7-2 and J usage is TRBJ2-7, with 10 bases identical to TRBD1. CDR1 and CDR2 (germline): SGHTA, FQGNSA. Losses at the gene ends were 6 bases for V and 5 bases for J; bases not matched to a gene: 7. The CDR3 is 14 residues long. The CDR3 loop reads CASSSDRGLDEQYF. The CDR3 nucleotides read TGTGCCAGCAGTTCGGACAGGGGGTTAGACGAGCAGTACTTC.

This clonotype has more than one count but fewer than ten. The chain recombines TRBV7-9 with TRBJ1-2; D gene uncertain. Trimming took off 3 bases at V and 7 bases at J, with 12 bases between the two ends. CDR3 length: 13 amino acids. CDR1 is SEHNR, CDR2 FQNEAQ, per germline (reference sequence). The CDR3 DNA follows: TGTGCCAGCAGCTTGGTTGGGTCGGGTGGCTACACCTTC. Translated, it gives CASSLVGSGGYTF.

This clonotype was seen a few times. The gene calls are TRBV20-1 and TRBJ1-2, with 10 bases fitting TRBD1. After removal of 5 bases from V and 1 base from J, the junction contained 7 bases not matched to a gene. Germline V lookup: CDR1 DFQATT, CDR2 SNEGSKA (reference sequence). This CDR3 has 15 residues. CDR3 region: CSALPTGGFNYGYTF. The DNA of the CDR3 is TGCAGTGCTCTACCGACAGGGGGCTTTAACTATGGCTACACCTTC.

This clonotype was counted a few times. The junction does not match germline at one end; this may be a read error. V gene TRBV25-1 combines with J gene TRBJ2-2, with D perhaps TRBD1 or TRBD2 (5 bases each). The CDR3 spans 16 residues. Germline loops: CDR1 MGHDK, CDR2 SYGVNS. The CDR3 region has the DNA TGTGCCATCAGTGAGTCGGGGATACCAGGGACCGGGGAGCTGTTTTTT. As protein: CAISESGIPGTGELFF.

This clonotype has a count of ten or more. This sequence joins TRBV29-1 and TRBJ2-5; D remains unclear. This CDR3 spans 10 amino acids. Germline lookup yields CDR1 SQVTM and CDR2 ANQGSEA. Trimming left V 7 bases short and J 2 bases short, with 5 bases between. The CDR3 DNA sequence: TGCAGCGGGATACAAGAGACCCAGTACTTC. This codes for CSGIQETQYF.

This clonotype showed up just a few times. The chain carries TRBV6-5 and TRBJ1-2, with TRBD1 identical over 10 bases. V was clipped by 4 bases and J by 5 bases; unmatched bases: 4. Germline values: CDR1 MNHEY, CDR2 SVGAGI. The length of the CDR3 is 14 residues. CDR3 DNA: TGTGCCAGCAGTTCTACGGACAGGGGGTATGGCTACACCTTC. Protein: CASSSTDRGYGYTF.